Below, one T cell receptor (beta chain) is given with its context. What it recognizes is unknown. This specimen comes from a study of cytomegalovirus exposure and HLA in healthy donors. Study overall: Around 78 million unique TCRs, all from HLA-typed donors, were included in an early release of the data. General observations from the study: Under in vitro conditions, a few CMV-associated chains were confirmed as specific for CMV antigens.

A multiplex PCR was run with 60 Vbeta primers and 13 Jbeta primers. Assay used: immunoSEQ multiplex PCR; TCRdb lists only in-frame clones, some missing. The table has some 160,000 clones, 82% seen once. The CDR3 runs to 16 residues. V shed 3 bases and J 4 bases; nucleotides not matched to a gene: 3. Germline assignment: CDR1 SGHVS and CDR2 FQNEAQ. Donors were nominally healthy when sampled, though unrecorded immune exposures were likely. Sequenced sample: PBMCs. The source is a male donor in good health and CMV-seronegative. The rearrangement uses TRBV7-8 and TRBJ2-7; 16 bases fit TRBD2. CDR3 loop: CASSLGLAGGPYEQYF. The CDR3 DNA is TGTGCCAGCAGCTTGGGACTAGCGGGGGGGCCTTACGAGCAGTACTTC.